The subject of this entry is one T cell receptor beta chain. Its antigen target is currently unknown. Per-base qualities were not stored, and no clone one base away is much larger. This sample is drawn from a study of vaccination and CD4 T cells after COVID-19 (dated by TCRdb to between 2022 and 2023). For the study in its entirety: Convalescent patients had a positive SARS-CoV-2 result on nasal swab PCR, and of these patients, several had mild disease and one had severe disease. The convalescent cohort included six males and four females, with two Hispanic individuals, seven Caucasians, two Asians and one multiracial person. Participants received two doses of either the Pfizer-BioNTech BNT162b2 vaccine (n=8) or the Moderna mRNA-1273 vaccine (n=2). Post-COVID blood samples were collected from convalescent patients a median of approximately 93 days after diagnosis, with a range of roughly 35 to 170 days. Post-vaccine blood samples were taken a median of 72 days after the second vaccine dose, with a range of roughly 14 to 250 days. For stimulating the cultures, overlapping spike peptide pools were used, derived from SARS-CoV-2 as well as from the common cold coronaviruses HCoV-NL63, HCoV-OC43 and HCoV-229E. Control cultures used a CEFX viral epitope pool as positive control, an HIV-1 Nef peptide pool as negative control, or no peptide. The spike-specific CD4+ TCR repertoire was compared before and after mRNA vaccination in fewer than eleven COVID-19 convalescent patients and a handful of infection-naive healthy vaccine recipients.

This sample's treatment or condition label indicates: approximately 10-day PBMC culture with coronavirus spike peptide pools or control peptides (ViraFEST assay). To expand antigen-specific T cells with peptide pools and then pick out the expanded clonotypes through TCR sequencing, the study relied on the ViraFEST assay. The convalescent patients' positive SARS-CoV-2 PCR tests were from March to December 2020, which was before the Alpha, Beta and Delta variants emerged in the United States. Each well held approximately 2 million PBMCs cultured in IMDM containing roughly 5.5% human AB serum and approximately 9.6 IU/ml IL-2, with 10 ug/ml peptide pools added. Half of the culture medium was replaced with fresh IL-2-containing medium on days 3 and 7. After around 11 days of culture, CD4+ T cells were isolated by negative selection using the EasySep CD4+ T cell isolation kit. PBMCs were separated from whole blood using Ficoll-Paque Plus gradient centrifugation and then either used fresh or cryopreserved at -140C. In general, triplicate wells were set up for every culture condition.

The paper's findings and limits, for the study overall: Among the post-vaccine SARS-CoV-2-reactive clones in convalescent patients, a median about 86% showed up only after vaccination, which suggests vaccine-specific priming. Nearly all vaccine-specific clones in convalescent patients (304 of 307) were mono-reactive for SARS-CoV-2 spike rather than cross-reactive with common cold coronaviruses. Although the median number of SARS-CoV-2-reactive clonotypes went up from roughly 20 after infection to some 38 after vaccination, the increase was not significant. The study included relatively few convalescent patients and did not analyze early timepoints after natural infection.

The CDR3 covers 16 residues, taking in both the cysteine and the phenylalanine. Just CDR3 DNA is preserved here, 48 bases in frame from base 1. Trimmed from V: 3 bases; trimmed from J: 4 bases; junction bases lacking a gene match: 10. The germline V gene provides CDR1 MGHDK and CDR2 SYGVNS. The library was produced with PCR. TCR sequencing of DNA from cultured CD4+ T cells used the Oncomine TCR Beta short-read assay at the Johns Hopkins FTIC core. Genomic DNA was extracted from the cultured CD4+ T cells with the QIAamp micro DNA kit. Oncomine TCR Beta libraries made from cultured CD4+ T cells were pooled using unique dual indexes and sequenced on an Illumina iSeq 100. As for how the authors treated the data: Non-productive sequences were filtered out, and CDR3s that did not start with C, did not end with F or W, or were shorter than 7 amino acids were discarded. The MANAFEST web application identified antigen-specific clonotypes by comparing peptide-stimulated wells against reference wells and other culture wells. For a clone to be called positive, the clone needed an FDR below 0.05, an odds ratio above 5, and a productive frequency above 0.1% in at least two of three replicate wells. Cross-reactive clonotypes were defined as significantly expanded in both SARS-CoV-2 spike wells and at least one common cold coronavirus spike condition. CDR3 homology was assessed with Levenshtein distances (stringdist) and unrooted phylogenetic trees (ape) in R version 3.6.1. TCRdb reran the public reads through fastp at Q25 and MiXCR, keeping productive beta chains. Records with the same CDR3 protein are collapsed into one entry carrying the most frequent genes and DNA. The V and J calls and clone size are TCRdb's, not the authors'. This sample has about 18,000 distinct CDR3 sequences in its table, and 50% of those were observed once. Jointly, the top ten make up 5.5% to 7% of the sample.

The sequenced sample was CD4+ T cells from blood, cultured in vitro. The receptor was derived from a human donor who had recovered from COVID-19. The sequence links TRBV25-1 to TRBJ2-5; TRBD1 agrees with 8 junctional bases. The bases read TGTGCCAGCAGTGAGCCTTCCGGGACAGGAGGAGAGACCCAGTACTTC. Its protein is CASSEPSGTGGETQYF.